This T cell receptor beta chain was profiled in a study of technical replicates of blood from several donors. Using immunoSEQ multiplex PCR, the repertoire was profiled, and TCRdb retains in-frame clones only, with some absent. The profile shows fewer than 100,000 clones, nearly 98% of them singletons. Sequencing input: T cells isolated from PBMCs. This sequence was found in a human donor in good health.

The DNA of the CDR3 is TGCGCCAGCAGCCAAGATGGGCGGACAAGCTCTGGAAACACCATATATTTT. It is translated as CASSQDGRTSSGNTIYF. The chain recombines TRBV4-1 with TRBJ1-3; D perhaps matches TRBD1 (5 bases). Germline-derived CDR1 and CDR2 are MGHRA and YSYEKL. Trimming removed 0 bases at V and 0 bases at J, with 12 bases between. The CDR3 consists of 17 residues.